Presented here are 16 T cell receptor beta chains from one specimen sequenced in a study of immune reconstitution after stem cell transplant in scleroderma. Each CDR3 protein is one row after TCRdb ran MiXCR on the RT-PCR reads. The sample yields 3,000 to 4,000 distinct CDR3 sequences, 4.5% to 7% seen once. The sample here was taken before or after autologous hematopoietic stem cell transplantation (not recorded which). The receptors stem from a female donor with systemic sclerosis.

This clonotype came up a few times. V usage is TRBV5-1 and J usage is TRBJ1-4, with D maybe TRBD1 (5 bases). The germline CDR1 and CDR2 sequences are SGHRS and YFSETQ. The V gene lost 4 bases and the J gene lost 8 bases, with 15 bases spanning the gap. The CDR3 sequence is 14 residues long. The DNA of the CDR3 is TGCGCCAGCAGCCCGAAAGGGGCAGGGGAAAAACTGTTTTTT. Translation gives CASSPKGAGEKLFF.

To note about this clonotype: This clone may be a read error of a much larger clone one base away. This chain joins TRBV20-1 and TRBJ2-1; tentative D call: TRBD1 (5 bases). The CDR3 spans 17 residues. CDR1 and CDR2 from the germline V gene are DFQATT and SNEGSKA (reference sequence). CDR3 bases: TGCAGTGTTAGAAAAAAGCTGGGGCAGAGGACCTTTAATGAGCAGTTCTTC. This sequence encodes CSVRKKLGQRTFNEQFF.

This clonotype is termed medium-sized (0.01 to 0.1%). The V gene is TRBV5-1, the J gene TRBJ2-7, with 8 bases lining up with TRBD2. Trimming took 0 bases from V and 4 from J; bases not matched to a gene: 6. CDR1 is SGHRS and CDR2 is YFSETQ in the germline V gene. This CDR3 spans 15 amino acids. CDR3 protein: CASSLGSSGLYEQYF. The DNA of the CDR3 is TGCGCCAGCAGCTTGGGGTCTAGCGGGCTATACGAGCAGTACTTC.

There are many counts of this clonotype. At one end the junction does not follow the germline gene, possibly because of a read error. The genes are TRBV27 and TRBJ2-5, with TRBD2 identical over 7 bases. Germline CDR1 and CDR2: MNHEY and SMNVEV (reference sequence). The CDR3 totals 14 residues. The CDR3 region has the DNA TGTGTCAGCAGAAACGAGCGGGATCGGGAGACCCAGTACTTC. Its translation is CVSRNERDRETQYF.

The gene calls are TRBV14 and TRBJ2-1; either TRBD1 or TRBD2 may supply D (6 bases each). CDR1 SGHDN and CDR2 FVKESK come from the germline V gene. CDR3 length: 15 residues. Between the trimmed V and J ends, which lost 0 bases and 2 bases, there was a span of 8 bases. The CDR3 reads CASSQERGAYNEQFF. CDR3 nucleotides: TGTGCCAGCAGCCAAGAAAGGGGGGCCTACAATGAGCAGTTCTTC.

Many counts were recorded for this clonotype. V and J are TRBV3-1 and TRBJ2-2, with D possibly TRBD1 on 5 matching bases. There are 16 residues in the CDR3. V was pared by 0 bases and J by 4 bases, with 12 bases between. The germline CDR1 and CDR2 sequences are LGHDT and YNNKEL (reference sequence). CDR3 region: CASSQEVGPGTGELFF. CDR3 bases: TGTGCCAGCAGCCAAGAAGTGGGGCCCGGCACCGGGGAGCTGTTTTTT. Full variable domain (rest looked up from reference TRBV3-1 and TRBJ2-2): DTAVSQTPKYLVTQMGNDKSIKCEQNLGHDTMYWYKQDSKKFLKIMFSYNNKELIINETVPNRFSPKSPDKAHLNLHINSLELGDSAVYFCASSQEVGPGTGELFFGEGSRLTVL.

Judged by abundance, this clonotype is medium-sized. The rearrangement joins TRBV20-1 to TRBJ1-2; a weak D match, TRBD1 (5 bases). V lost 1 base to trimming and J lost 3 bases, with 15 bases between them. Germline V gene lookup returns CDR1 DFQATT and CDR2 SNEGSKA (reference sequence). This CDR3 has 15 amino acids. Written as DNA, the CDR3 is TGCAGTGCTAGAGGGGGCGGCCATTTGGACTATGGCTACACCTTC. It codes for CSARGGGHLDYGYTF.

V and J are TRBV5-1 and TRBJ2-7; TRBD1 aligns across 9 bases. This CDR3 region has 15 residues. Germline lookup yields CDR1 SGHRS and CDR2 YFSETQ. The V segment lost 4 bases and the J segment 4 bases; nucleotides outside the gene matches: 9. For the CDR3, the DNA is TGCGCCAGCAGCCTGAACCCGGGACAGGGATACGAGCAGTACTTC. It translates to CASSLNPGQGYEQYF.

In its sample, this clonotype ranks as medium-sized. CDR3 region: CASSLATEPNTEAFF. The CDR3 coding sequence is TGTGCCAGCAGCTTAGCTACGGAGCCGAACACTGAAGCTTTCTTT. The chain couples TRBV7-8 to TRBJ1-1; no clear D. V shed 0 bases and J shed 1 base, with 9 bases lying between them. The CDR3 spans 15 residues. Germline V gene lookup returns CDR1 SGHVS and CDR2 FQNEAQ. Drawing the rest from reference TRBV7-8 and TRBJ1-1, the complete variable domain is GAGVSQSPRYKVAKRGQDVALRCDPISGHVSLFWYQQALGQGPEFLTYFQNEAQLDKSGLPSDRFFAERPEGSVSTLKIQRTQQEDSAVYLCASSLATEPNTEAFFGQGTRLTVV.

By its share, this clonotype is medium-sized. The chain uses TRBV20-1 and TRBJ2-5; 7 bases line up with TRBD2. V shed 1 base and J 0 bases; nucleotides not matched to a gene: 11. CDR1 is DFQATT and CDR2 is SNEGSKA in the germline V gene (reference sequence). This CDR3 comprises 17 residues. CDR3 sequence reads: CSARGSGLVENQETQYF. The CDR3 coding sequence is TGCAGTGCTAGAGGCTCCGGACTAGTAGAGAACCAAGAGACCCAGTACTTC.

This clonotype is deemed medium-sized. This chain connects TRBV6-2 or TRBV6-3 to TRBJ1-1, with a tentative D call TRBD1 (5 bases). The CDR3 consists of 16 residues. Germline V gene data show CDR1 as MNHEY and CDR2 as SVGEGT. Deletions cut 7 bases from V and 0 bases from J, with 18 bases between. CDR3 DNA: TGTGCCAGCAACACAGGACGGGCCGACATGAACACTGAAGCTTTCTTT. Amino acid sequence: CASNTGRADMNTEAFF.

In its sample, this clonotype is medium-sized. This chain uses TRBV24-1 with TRBJ2-2, with a tentative D call TRBD1 (6 bases). V was shortened by 4 bases and J by 0 bases, with 11 bases between the two germline ends. This CDR3 contains 16 residues. Germline CDR1 and CDR2: KGHDR and SFDVKD. The CDR3 region is CATSDPGVSNTGELFF. In nucleotides, the CDR3 is TGTGCCACCAGTGACCCAGGGGTTTCGAACACCGGGGAGCTGTTTTTT.

The gene calls are TRBV5-6 and TRBJ2-7, with D unresolved. Trimming pared 4 bases from V and 4 bases from J, leaving 15 bases between. Germline CDR1 reads SGHDT; CDR2 reads YYEEEE. The CDR3 is 14 amino acids. As DNA, the CDR3 is TGTGCCAGCAGCCGTAGTGCAGCCGGATACGAGCAGTACTTC. Translated: CASSRSAAGYEQYF.

This clonotype is labeled as medium-sized. The chain has TRBV27 and TRBJ1-1; D may be TRBD1 (5 bases). CDR3 length equals 14 residues. V shed 2 bases and J shed 2 bases, with 9 bases lying between them. The germline gives CDR1 MNHEY, CDR2 SMNVEV (reference sequence). The CDR3 DNA sequence: TGTGCCAGCAGTTTAGGGGGGAGAAACACTGAAGCTTTCTTT. Its translation is CASSLGGRNTEAFF.

This clonotype ranks as medium-sized. V and J are TRBV18 and TRBJ2-5; TRBD2 might be the D (6 bases). Per the germline V gene, CDR1 is KGHSH and CDR2 is LQKENI. This CDR3 spans 16 amino acids. The ends were cut back, 3 bases at V and 1 base at J, with 15 bases in the middle. In nucleotides, the CDR3 is TGTGCCAGCTCACCGAACCCAGCGGGCCTCCAAGAGACCCAGTACTTC. Its translation is CASSPNPAGLQETQYF.

This clonotype has a handful of counts. V and J are TRBV12-3 or TRBV12-4 and TRBJ2-2; tentatively, D is TRBD1 (6 bases). The CDR3 runs to 14 residues. The V end lost 8 bases, the J end lost 5 bases, and 15 bases lay between the germline ends. The CDR3 nucleotides read TGTGCCAGCTCAGGATACAGGGTGACCGGGGAGCTGTTTTTT. Translating gives CASSGYRVTGELFF.